This TCR beta chain comes out of a study of cytotoxic CD8 clonotypes in ibrutinib-treated CLL. Sequencing used immunoSEQ multiplex PCR; TCRdb keeps in-frame clones, though not all of them. Here the sample spans 60,000 to 70,000 clones, approximately 54% being singletons. Germline loops: CDR1 LNHDA, CDR2 SQIVND (reference sequence). Between the trimmed V and J ends, which lost 3 bases and 7 bases, there was a span of 18 bases. The CDR3 has 15 amino acids. This chain joins TRBV19 and TRBJ1-2; D is possibly TRBD1 (5 bases). Sequencing was performed on PBMCs, taken after 12 months of ibrutinib treatment. The TCR was taken from a human donor with chronic lymphocytic leukemia. The CDR3 DNA is TGTGCCAGTAGTATGTGGGGCTCGAGCTCCGGTGGCTACACCTTC. Its translation: CASSMWGSSSGGYTF.